This TCR beta chain was profiled in a study of CD8 T cells in ankylosing spondylitis. Study-wide findings and caveats: Seemingly distinctive of ankylosing spondylitis blood was a TCR beta motif formed by eight highly homologous variants. Relatively rare in peripheral blood, disease-linked clones were also CD8+.

One entry per CDR3 protein results from TCRdb running MiXCR on the 5' RACE reads. The sample lists about 320,000 distinct CDR3 sequences; roughly 11% were seen once. This clonotype was seen at least ten times. Antigen: not known. Trimming shortened V by 1 base and J by 5 bases, and 10 bases separated the two germline ends. The CDR3 is 14 residues long. Germline CDR1 SGHRS, CDR2 YFSETQ. The source material was blood, either unsorted or a sorted T cell fraction (not recorded which). The source is a female donor with ankylosing spondylitis or in good health (not recorded which). The V gene is TRBV5-1, the J gene TRBJ2-1; a weak D match, TRBD1 (5 bases). DNA of the CDR3: TGCGCCAGCAGCTTGTGGCAGGGAAACAATGAGCAGTTCTTC. Protein product: CASSLWQGNNEQFF.